One and the same sample provided the 2 T cell receptor beta chains below, sequenced in a study of tumor and adjacent non-tumor tissue in lung cancer. The library came from three nested PCR rounds adapted from ARM-PCR protocols. TCRdb re-called the multiplex PCR reads through MiXCR, storing one row per CDR3 protein. This sample has about 43,000 distinct CDR3 sequences, with roughly 60% found just once. The template was RNA from unsorted bulk tissue. More than 3 cm separated this lung sample from the edge of the tumor. The sequencing input was distant non-tumor lung tissue. These receptors all stem from a middle-aged man with non-small cell lung cancer.

This clonotype turned up a few times. A read error is possible here, since a much larger clone lies one base away. The chain is built from TRBV6-2 or TRBV6-3 and TRBJ2-5; possibly TRBD1 or TRBD2 for D (5 bases each). The germline V gene has CDR1 MNHEY and CDR2 SVGEGT. The CDR3 runs 15 residues. Trimming cost V 1 base and J 5 bases, with 14 bases left between them. The CDR3 DNA is TGTGCCAGCAGTTACTTACGGGGCCGAAGGGAGACCCAGTACTTC. Its protein product is CASSYLRGRRETQYF.

This clonotype was seen ten or more times. The chain joins TRBV6-1 to TRBJ1-2; TRBD1 might be the D (6 bases). V lost 2 bases and J 7 bases, leaving 20 bases between the germline ends. This CDR3 region has 16 residues. CDR1 is MNHNS, CDR2 SASEGT, per germline. The CDR3 sequence is CASSENLLTGGSGYTF. The CDR3 DNA is TGTGCCAGCAGTGAAAACCTCCTGACAGGCGGGAGTGGCTACACCTTC.